This passage covers 13 T cell receptor beta chains from one sample sequenced in a study of graft-versus-host responses after intestinal transplantation. Their specific antigens are unknown. TCRdb's table, derived via immunoSEQ multiplex PCR, lists solely in-frame clones and lacks some. Of 75,000 to 100,000 clones in the sample, 91% were seen once. The input for sequencing was unstimulated CD4+ T cells sorted from spleen or lymph node cells, taken before transplant. The source of these receptors is a human donor who was the organ donor for an intestinal transplant.

The chain employs TRBV18 and TRBJ2-1; 9 positions match TRBD2. Germline loops: CDR1 KGHSH, CDR2 LQKENI. The trim removed 1 base at V and 9 bases at J, leaving 13 bases unmatched. The CDR3 is 17 amino acids. The CDR3 protein is CASSPLLAGAQTGEQFF. As DNA, the CDR3 is TGTGCCAGCTCACCACTTTTAGCGGGGGCCCAAACGGGTGAGCAGTTCTTC.

This rearrangement joins TRBV5-4 to TRBJ2-1; 8 bases map to TRBD2. The junction had 10 bases not matched to a gene; V was cut back by 4 bases and J by 4 bases. The germline V gene has CDR1 SGHNT and CDR2 YYREEE (reference sequence). The CDR3 extends over 16 amino acids. The DNA of the CDR3 is TGTGCCAGCAGCCCCCCTCGCGGGGGGAATTACAATGAGCAGTTCTTC. Its protein product is CASSPPRGGNYNEQFF.

This chain uses TRBV27 with TRBJ1-2, with 10 bases identical to TRBD1. This CDR3 spans 14 amino acids. From germline, CDR1 is MNHEY and CDR2 SMNVEV (reference sequence). Unmatched junction bases numbered 4, after V lost 2 bases and J lost 7 bases. CDR3 coding DNA: TGTGCCAGCAGTTTAGGACAGGGGGTAGGTGGCTACACCTTC. Its protein product is CASSLGQGVGGYTF.

J is TRBJ1-6 and V is TRBV5-1; a possible D gene is TRBD1 (6 bases). Germline V lookup: CDR1 SGHRS, CDR2 YFSETQ. Trimming cost V 2 bases and J 6 bases, with 12 bases left between them. The CDR3 spans 15 residues. This chain's CDR3 is CASSFTGTLNSPLHF. The CDR3 DNA is TGCGCCAGCAGCTTTACAGGGACGCTTAATTCACCCCTCCACTTT.

V usage is TRBV4-1 and J usage is TRBJ1-5; D is perhaps TRBD1 (5 bases). Trimming took off 0 bases at V and 5 bases at J, with 11 bases between the two ends. Germline V gives CDR1 MGHRA, CDR2 YSYEKL. The CDR3 sequence is 15 residues long. CDR3: CASSQDRQPYQPQHF. CDR3 coding DNA: TGCGCCAGCAGCCAAGACCGACAGCCCTATCAGCCCCAGCATTTT.

This chain joins TRBV6-5 and TRBJ1-2; 11 nucleotides agree with TRBD1. The J segment lost 7 bases and the V segment lost 6 bases, leaving 7 bases of the junction unmatched. CDR3 length: 14 amino acids. CDR1 is MNHEY and CDR2 is SVGAGI in the germline V gene. CDR3 loop: CASSPGQGASGYTF. The CDR3 nucleotides are TGTGCCAGCAGCCCCGGACAGGGGGCAAGTGGCTACACCTTC.

The chain employs TRBV4-2 and TRBJ2-5, with 12 bases matching TRBD2. The CDR3 spans 16 residues. Trimming at V came to 4 bases and at J to 5 bases, leaving 8 bases not matched to a gene. Germline V lookup: CDR1 LGHNA, CDR2 YNFKEQ. In nucleotides, the CDR3 is TGTGCCAGCAGCCCTAGCGGGGGGGCAGGTCCGGAGACCCAGTACTTC. It is translated as CASSPSGGAGPETQYF.

This chain links TRBV25-1 with TRBJ2-3; 8 positions agree with TRBD1. V gave up 6 bases and J gave up 0 bases; unmatched junction bases: 5. CDR1 and CDR2 from the germline V gene are MGHDK and SYGVNS. The CDR3 is made up of 15 amino acids. In DNA, the CDR3 is TGTGCCAGCAGGGAGGACAGGGCTAGCACAGATACGCAGTATTTT. This codes for CASREDRASTDTQYF. Filled out from reference TRBV25-1 and TRBJ2-3, the complete variable domain reads EADIYQTPRYLVIGTGKKITLECSQTMGHDKMYWYQQDPGMELHLIHYSYGVNSTEKGDLSSESTVSRIRTEHFPLTLESARPSHTSQYLCASREDRASTDTQYFGPGTRLTVL.

This chain connects TRBV6-1 to TRBJ1-2; the D gene is possibly TRBD1 (5 bases). V was trimmed by 3 bases and J by 3 bases, leaving 11 bases between them. Germline V gives CDR1 MNHNS, CDR2 SASEGT. The CDR3 runs 14 residues. CDR3 sequence reads: CASSEKAGYYGYTF. The DNA of the CDR3 is TGTGCCAGCAGTGAGAAGGCAGGGTACTATGGCTACACCTTC.

The chain joins TRBV10-1 to TRBJ1-4, with D unclear. The V end was cut by 8 bases, the J end by 0 bases, with 7 bases between. CDR3 size: 13 residues. Germline V gene lookup returns CDR1 WNHNN and CDR2 SYGVQD (reference sequence). DNA of the CDR3: TGCGCCAGCTTGGCAGCAACTAATGAAAAACTGTTTTTT. It codes for CASLAATNEKLFF.

J is TRBJ1-2 and V is TRBV7-2, with 9 positions matching TRBD1. Germline V lookup: CDR1 SGHTA, CDR2 FQGNSA. V shed 2 bases and J 5 bases; nucleotides not matched to a gene: 6. CDR3 length: 15 residues. The CDR3 sequence: CASSLSGQGPYGYTF. In DNA form, the CDR3 reads TGTGCCAGCAGCTTATCGGGACAGGGCCCATATGGCTACACCTTC.

This chain uses TRBV4-1 with TRBJ2-7, with 10 bases that match TRBD2. Germline assignment: CDR1 MGHRA and CDR2 YSYEKL. Trimming took 5 bases from V and 0 from J; bases not matched to a gene: 4. The CDR3 spans 15 residues. CDR3 protein: CASSKSGGVSYEQYF. CDR3 coding DNA: TGCGCCAGCAGCAAGAGCGGGGGGGTCTCCTACGAGCAGTACTTC.

V and J are TRBV9 and TRBJ1-1; possibly TRBD1 for D (5 bases). The ends were cut back, 3 bases at V and 5 bases at J, with 20 bases in the middle. Per the germline V gene, CDR1 is SGDLS and CDR2 is YYNGEE. The CDR3 runs 16 residues. The CDR3 reads CASSAPAGLGRTEAFF. DNA of the CDR3: TGTGCCAGCAGCGCCCCCGCGGGGCTCGGGAGGACTGAAGCTTTCTTT. Drawing the rest from reference TRBV9 and TRBJ1-1, the complete variable domain is DSGVTQTPKHLITATGQRVTLRCSPRSGDLSVYWYQQSLDQGLQFLIQYYNGEERAKGNILERFSAQQFPDLHSELNLSSLELGDSALYFCASSAPAGLGRTEAFFGQGTRLTVV.